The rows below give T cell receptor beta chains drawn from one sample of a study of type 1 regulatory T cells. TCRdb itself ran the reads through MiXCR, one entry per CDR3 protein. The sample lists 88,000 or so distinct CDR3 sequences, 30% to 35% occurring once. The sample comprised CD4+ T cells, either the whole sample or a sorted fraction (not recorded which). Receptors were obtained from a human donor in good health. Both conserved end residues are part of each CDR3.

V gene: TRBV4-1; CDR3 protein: CASSQAEGRDTGELFF
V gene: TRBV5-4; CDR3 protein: CASSSGRAYNEQFF
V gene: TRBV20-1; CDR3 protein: CSARHGLEFVGSYEQYF
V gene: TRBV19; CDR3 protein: CASSIVARRGELFF
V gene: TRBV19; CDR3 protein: CASHRTSGSFTDTQYF
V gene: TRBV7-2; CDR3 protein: CASSLVGNEQFF
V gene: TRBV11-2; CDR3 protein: CASKGLAYEQYF
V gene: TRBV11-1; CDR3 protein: CASSPRGRYNEQFF
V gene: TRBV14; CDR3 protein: CASSRTGEQYF
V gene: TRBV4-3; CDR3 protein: CASSLGLAGGADTQYF
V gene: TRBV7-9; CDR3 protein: CASSQGGGQNQPQHF
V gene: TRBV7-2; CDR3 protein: CASSPGRPNSMTDTQYF
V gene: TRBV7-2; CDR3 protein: CASTTTGGAGGYTF
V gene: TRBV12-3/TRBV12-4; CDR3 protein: CASTTVVGGGNEQFF
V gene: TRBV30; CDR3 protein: CAWSLGLGQGRDTQYF
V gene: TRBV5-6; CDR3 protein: CASSLVAGGNNEQFF
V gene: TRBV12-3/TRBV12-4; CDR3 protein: CASSLRQGKDNEQFF
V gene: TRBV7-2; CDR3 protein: CASASGRADTQYF
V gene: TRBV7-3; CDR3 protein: CASSLTGLAGVPQFF
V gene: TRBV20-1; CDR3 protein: CSARDPSRIAGANVLTF
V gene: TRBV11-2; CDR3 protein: CASSLGTRPYNEQFF
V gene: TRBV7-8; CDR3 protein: CASSMGQGVETQYF
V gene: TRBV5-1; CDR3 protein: CASSLAGTGAFYEQYF
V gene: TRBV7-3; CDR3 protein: CASSSEGADTQYF
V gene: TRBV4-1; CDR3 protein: CASSQESWGLSYGYTF
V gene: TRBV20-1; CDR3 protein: CSASISRGAKNIQYF
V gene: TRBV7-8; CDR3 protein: CASSPFPDTQYF
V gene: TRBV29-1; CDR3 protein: CSTTGTGTDTQYF
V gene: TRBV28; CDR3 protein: CASTSRPNPGRNQPQHF
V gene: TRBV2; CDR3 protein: CASIWAGAVPEAFF
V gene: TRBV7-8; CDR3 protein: CASSLRRWAPQETQYF
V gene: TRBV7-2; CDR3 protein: CASSLVGRGQGGQETQYF
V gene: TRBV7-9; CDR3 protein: CASSSDRSGSAKNIQYF
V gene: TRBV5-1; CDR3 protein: CASSLSPGTGFSYEQYF
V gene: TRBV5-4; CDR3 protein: CASSLVPRERNIQYF
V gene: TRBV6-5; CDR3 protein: CASSTGLARETQYF
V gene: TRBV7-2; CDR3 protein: CASTNPPNTQYF
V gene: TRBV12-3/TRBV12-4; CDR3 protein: CASSLYLSSGANVLTF
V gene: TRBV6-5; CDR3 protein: CASSYSTGANVLTF
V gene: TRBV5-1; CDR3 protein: CASSLRGLGTDTQYF
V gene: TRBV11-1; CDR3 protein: CASSSRGLGLYENEQFF
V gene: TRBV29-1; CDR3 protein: CSVEPGVGTDTQYF
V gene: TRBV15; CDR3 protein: CATSRTLRDRVNEQFF
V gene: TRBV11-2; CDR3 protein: CASSLFQIPRGRADTQYF
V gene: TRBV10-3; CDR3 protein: CAISDGSGNTEAFF
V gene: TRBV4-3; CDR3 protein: CASSQESGDLTEAFF
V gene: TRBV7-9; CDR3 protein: CASSEDLLLDTQYF